What follows is one TCR beta chain and its context. Its antigen is not known. The data derive from a study of T cell responses to AZD1222 COVID-19 vaccine. Looking at the study overall: Whether given at about 4 or about 12 weeks, second doses were pooled. Study observations and caveats: The sample set comprised mostly white British donors with more females, and clonal diversity was possibly underestimated. Spike-specific TCR breadth and depth both grew after two AZD1222 doses.

Sequencing was performed with immunoSEQ multiplex PCR; in TCRdb, only in-frame clones are kept and a portion is missing. The data contain 82,000 or so clones, around nine tenths of them singletons. The sequences come from peripheral blood, collected on day 0 of AZD1222 vaccination. This clonotype originated in an adult in good health.

This chain's CDR3 is CASRRQGQETQYF. CDR3 bases: TGTGCCAGTCGGAGACAGGGACAAGAGACCCAGTACTTC. This sequence joins TRBV19 and TRBJ2-5; 7 nucleotides align to TRBD1. Germline assignment: CDR1 LNHDA and CDR2 SQIVND (reference sequence). There are 13 residues in the CDR3. J was trimmed by 2 bases and V by 8 bases; bases with no gene match: 5.